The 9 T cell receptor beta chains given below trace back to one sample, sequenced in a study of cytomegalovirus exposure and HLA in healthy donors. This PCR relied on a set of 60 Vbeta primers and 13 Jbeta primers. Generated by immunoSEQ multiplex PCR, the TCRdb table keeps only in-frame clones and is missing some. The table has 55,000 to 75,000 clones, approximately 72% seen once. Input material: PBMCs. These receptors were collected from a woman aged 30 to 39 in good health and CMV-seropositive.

The CDR3: CASSFRGPGELFF. The CDR3 DNA sequence: TGTGCCAGCAGTTTCCGAGGGCCCGGGGAGCTGTTTTTT. The chain employs TRBV28 and TRBJ2-2; maybe TRBD2 (5 bases). V lost 3 bases and J 6 bases, leaving 8 bases between the germline ends. The CDR3 has 13 amino acids. In germline, CDR1 is MDHEN, CDR2 SYDVKM.

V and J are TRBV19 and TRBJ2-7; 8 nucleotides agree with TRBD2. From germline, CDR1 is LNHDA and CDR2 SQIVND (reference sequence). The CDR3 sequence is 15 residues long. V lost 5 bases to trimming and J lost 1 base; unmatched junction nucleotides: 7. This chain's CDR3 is CASSRAGGNSYEQYF. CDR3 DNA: TGTGCCAGTAGTCGGGCGGGGGGCAATTCCTACGAGCAGTACTTC. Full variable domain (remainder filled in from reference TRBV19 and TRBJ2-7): DGGITQSPKYLFRKEGQNVTLSCEQNLNHDAMYWYRQDPGQGLRLIYYSQIVNDFQKGDIAEGYSVSREKKESFPLTVTSAQKNPTAFYLCASSRAGGNSYEQYFGPGTRLTVT.

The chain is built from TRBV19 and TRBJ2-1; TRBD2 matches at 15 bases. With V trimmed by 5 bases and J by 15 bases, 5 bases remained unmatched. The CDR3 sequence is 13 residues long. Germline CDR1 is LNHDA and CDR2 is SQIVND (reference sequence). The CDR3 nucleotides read TGTGCCAGTAGTGAGGGACTAGCGGGAGGCCCGTTCTTC. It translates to CASSEGLAGGPFF. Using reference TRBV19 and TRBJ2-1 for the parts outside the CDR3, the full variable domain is DGGITQSPKYLFRKEGQNVTLSCEQNLNHDAMYWYRQDPGQGLRLIYYSQIVNDFQKGDIAEGYSVSREKKESFPLTVTSAQKNPTAFYLCASSEGLAGGPFFGPGTRLTVL.

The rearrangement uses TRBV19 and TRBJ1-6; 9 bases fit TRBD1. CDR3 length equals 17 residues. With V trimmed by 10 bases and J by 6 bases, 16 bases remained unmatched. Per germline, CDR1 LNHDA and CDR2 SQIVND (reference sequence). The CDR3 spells CATTTRGTGISNSPLHF. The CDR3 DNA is TGTGCCACCACGACGCGAGGGACAGGGATTTCTAATTCACCCCTCCACTTT.

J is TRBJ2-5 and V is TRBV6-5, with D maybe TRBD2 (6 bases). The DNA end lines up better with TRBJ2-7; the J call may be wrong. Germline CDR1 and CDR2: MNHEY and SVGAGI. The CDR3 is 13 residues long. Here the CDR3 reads CASSSGFSYEQYF. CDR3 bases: TGTGCCAGCAGTAGCGGGTTTTCCTACGAGCAGTACTTC.

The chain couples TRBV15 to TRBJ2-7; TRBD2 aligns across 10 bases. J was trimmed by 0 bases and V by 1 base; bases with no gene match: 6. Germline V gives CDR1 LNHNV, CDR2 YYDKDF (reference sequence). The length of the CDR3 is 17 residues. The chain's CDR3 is CATSRGKGLADSYEQYF. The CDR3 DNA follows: TGTGCCACCAGCAGAGGGAAAGGACTAGCGGACTCCTACGAGCAGTACTTC.

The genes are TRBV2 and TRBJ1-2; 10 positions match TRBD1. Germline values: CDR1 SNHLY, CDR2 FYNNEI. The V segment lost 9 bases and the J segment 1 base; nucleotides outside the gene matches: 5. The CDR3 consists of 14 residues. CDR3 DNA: TGTGCCAGTGGGACAGGGGCTAATAACTATGGCTACACCTTC. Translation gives CASGTGANNYGYTF. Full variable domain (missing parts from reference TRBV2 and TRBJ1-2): EPEVTQTPSHQVTQMGQEVILRCVPISNHLYFYWYRQILGQKVEFLVSFYNNEISEKSEIFDDQFSVERPDGSNFTLKIRSTKLEDSAMYFCASGTGANNYGYTFGSGTRLTVV.

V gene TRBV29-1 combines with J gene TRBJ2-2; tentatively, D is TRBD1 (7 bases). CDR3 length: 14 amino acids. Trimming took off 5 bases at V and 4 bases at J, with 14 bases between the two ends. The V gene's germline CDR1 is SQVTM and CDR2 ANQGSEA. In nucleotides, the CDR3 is TGCAGCGTTCGGAGACAGGGAGGCACCGGGGAGCTGTTTTTT. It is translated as CSVRRQGGTGELFF.

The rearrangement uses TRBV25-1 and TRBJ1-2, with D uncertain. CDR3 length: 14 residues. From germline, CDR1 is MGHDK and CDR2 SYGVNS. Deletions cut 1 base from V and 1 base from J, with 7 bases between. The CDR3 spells CASSELSGNYGYTF. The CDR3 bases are TGTGCCAGCAGTGAATTGTCCGGTAACTATGGCTACACCTTC.